These 21 T cell receptor beta chains came from one sample sequenced in a study of blood T cell repertoires in COVID-19 (TCRdb year 2020). Library preparation used the immunoSEQ multiplex PCR assay. TCRdb holds this immuneACCESS table with in-frame rearrangements only. Some clones are missing; in checked studies, unresolved V genes explain under half, and the rest has no known cause. The sample profile shows 200,000 to 250,000 clones; 85% of them were found once. Around 1% of the sample belongs to the ten largest clones. Material for sequencing was peripheral blood. These receptors originate from a man between 40 and 49 years old with acute or convalescent COVID-19.

V gene TRBV10-1 combines with J gene TRBJ2-3; TRBD2 agrees at 12 bases. Germline CDR1 is WNHNN and CDR2 is SYGVQD (reference sequence). V dropped 3 bases and J dropped 0; count of bases not matched to a gene: 13. The CDR3 runs 20 residues. For the CDR3, the DNA is TGCGCCAGCAGTGAACCCCCCCGGACTAGCGGGGCCCCTAGCACAGATACGCAGTATTTT. It encodes CASSEPPRTSGAPSTDTQYF.

The chain links TRBV5-1 to TRBJ1-1, with D tentatively TRBD1 (5 bases). Trimming shortened V by 4 bases and J by 2 bases, and 15 bases separated the two germline ends. The V gene's germline CDR1 is SGHRS and CDR2 YFSETQ. This CDR3 is built from 15 residues. Here the CDR3 reads CASSPLTQGNTEAFF. The CDR3 DNA sequence: TGCGCCAGCAGCCCCCTTACGCAGGGAAACACTGAAGCTTTCTTT.

This sequence joins TRBV7-9 and TRBJ1-1; 7 positions agree with TRBD1. This CDR3 comprises 14 residues. CDR1 and CDR2 (germline): SEHNR, FQNEAQ (reference sequence). V lost 3 bases and J lost 1; bases outside the gene matches: 2. CDR3 DNA sequence: TGTGCCAGCAGCTTGACAGGGACGAACACTGAAGCTTTCTTT. This encodes CASSLTGTNTEAFF.

V and J are TRBV6-5 and TRBJ1-2, with D uncertain. The CDR3 is 15 residues long. Germline CDR1 MNHEY, CDR2 SVGAGI. V lost 0 bases and J 0 bases, leaving 8 bases between the germline ends. The chain's CDR3 is CASSYSGVTNYGYTF. The CDR3 nucleotides read TGTGCCAGCAGTTACTCAGGAGTCACTAACTATGGCTACACCTTC.

The chain combines TRBV6-5 with TRBJ2-2, with TRBD1 matching 9 bases. CDR3 length equals 13 residues. V gave up 7 bases and J gave up 6 bases; unmatched junction bases: 3. Germline V gene sequence: CDR1 MNHEY, CDR2 SVGAGI. CDR3 residues: CASTRDRAGELFF. In DNA, the CDR3 is TGTGCCAGCACCCGGGACAGGGCCGGGGAGCTGTTTTTT.

The genes are TRBV21-1 and TRBJ2-5; TRBD2 was called by the table and not checked on the DNA. TRBV21-1 is tagged as a pseudogene. This CDR3 contains 16 residues. The CDR3: CASSKEERGGQETQYF. The CDR3, as DNA: TGTGCCAGCAGCAAAGAGGAGCGGGGGGGCCAGGAGACCCAGTACTTC.

The CDR3 nucleotides read TGTGCCAGCAGCAAAGGGGACACCTACTCTGGAAACACCATATATTTT. Its protein is CASSKGDTYSGNTIYF. The rearrangement joins TRBV14 to TRBJ1-3; tentatively, D is TRBD1 (6 bases). CDR1 and CDR2 from the germline V gene are SGHDN and FVKESK. This CDR3 has 16 amino acids. V dropped 5 bases and J dropped 0 bases, with 14 bases sitting between them.

The genes are TRBV28 and TRBJ1-5; D gene uncertain. The V gene's germline CDR1 is MDHEN and CDR2 SYDVKM. V was pared by 2 bases and J by 3 bases, with 11 bases between. The CDR3 runs to 15 residues. CDR3 protein: CASSLTVTSNQPQHF. The DNA of the CDR3 is TGTGCCAGCAGTTTAACGGTCACGTCCAATCAGCCCCAGCATTTT.

The rearrangement uses TRBV10-3 and TRBJ1-2; 7 bases align to TRBD1. CDR1 and CDR2 (germline): ENHRY, SYGVKD. V was pared by 7 bases and J by 5 bases, with 7 bases of the junction left unmatched. This CDR3 is built from 13 residues. The CDR3, as DNA: TGTGCCATCATTGACGGGACAGAGTATGGCTACACCTTC. It specifies CAIIDGTEYGYTF.

The chain is built from TRBV5-1 and TRBJ2-7; the match to TRBD2 covers 13 bases. The CDR3 has 17 amino acids. The V and J ends lost 0 bases and 5 bases, in that order; junction bases with no gene match: 8. Germline V gene lookup returns CDR1 SGHRS and CDR2 YFSETQ. The CDR3 loop reads CASSLDTSGGASHEQYF. The CDR3 DNA is TGCGCCAGCAGCTTGGATACTAGCGGGGGGGCGTCCCACGAGCAGTACTTC.

The chain employs TRBV4-2 and TRBJ1-4; TRBD1 agrees at 7 bases. V shed 2 bases, J shed 2 bases, and the junction held 8 bases outside the gene matches. Germline V gene sequence: CDR1 LGHNA, CDR2 YNFKEQ. There are 17 residues in the CDR3. CDR3 nucleotides: TGTGCCAGCAGCCAATGGTCCTCGGGACAGACTAATGAAAAACTGTTTTTT. Amino acid sequence: CASSQWSSGQTNEKLFF.

This chain links TRBV3-1 (or the pseudogene TRBV3-2) with TRBJ2-3, with TRBD2 matching over 11 bases. This CDR3 is 17 amino acids long. J gave up 1 base and V 4 bases, and 7 bases lay outside the gene matches. Germline-derived CDR1 and CDR2 are LGHDT and YNNKEL (reference sequence). The CDR3 here is CASSRTQLAGGTDTQYF. CDR3 nucleotides: TGTGCCAGCAGCCGAACCCAACTAGCGGGGGGCACAGATACGCAGTATTTT.

The CDR3 DNA reads TGTGCCAGCAGCCCTACAGGGGTGGGTAATGAAAAACTGTTTTTT. Translated: CASSPTGVGNEKLFF. The chain combines TRBV9 with TRBJ1-4; 7 bases fit TRBD1. The germline V gene has CDR1 SGDLS and CDR2 YYNGEE. V lost 4 bases, J lost 4 bases, and 7 bases stayed unmatched. This CDR3 has 15 amino acids.

Details on this clone: The junction departs from the called germline gene at one end, perhaps through a read error. The chain recombines TRBV18 with TRBJ2-3; 12 bases map to TRBD1. The CDR3 sequence is 14 residues long. The germline V gene has CDR1 KGHSH and CDR2 LQKENI. The CDR3 coding sequence is TGTGCCAGCTCACCACTGGGGACAGGGGGCGAAACGCATTTT. This gives the protein CASSPLGTGGETHF.

This clone was recorded at least ten times. This chain connects TRBV19 to TRBJ1-2; TRBD1 agrees at 7 bases. The CDR3 runs to 14 residues. The ends lost 6 bases at V and 8 bases at J; junction bases unmatched: 12. Germline values: CDR1 LNHDA, CDR2 SQIVND (reference sequence). The chain's CDR3 is CASSTPGQFWGYTF. Here the CDR3 DNA reads TGTGCCAGTAGCACGCCGGGACAGTTTTGGGGCTACACCTTC. The variable domain in full, with the rest retrieved from reference TRBV19 and TRBJ1-2, is DGGITQSPKYLFRKEGQNVTLSCEQNLNHDAMYWYRQDPGQGLRLIYYSQIVNDFQKGDIAEGYSVSREKKESFPLTVTSAQKNPTAFYLCASSTPGQFWGYTFGSGTRLTVV.

In this sample, this clone turned up a few times. In DNA, the CDR3 is TGTGCCAGCAGCGCCGGGACAGCTAGCAATCAGCCCCAGCATTTT. Its protein is CASSAGTASNQPQHF. The V gene is TRBV9, the J gene TRBJ1-5; 7 bases are a match to TRBD1. The length of the CDR3 is 15 residues. The trim removed 3 bases at V and 0 bases at J, leaving 3 bases unmatched. Germline CDR1 is SGDLS and CDR2 is YYNGEE. Using reference TRBV9 and TRBJ1-5 for the parts outside the CDR3, the full variable domain is DSGVTQTPKHLITATGQRVTLRCSPRSGDLSVYWYQQSLDQGLQFLIQYYNGEERAKGNILERFSAQQFPDLHSELNLSSLELGDSALYFCASSAGTASNQPQHFGDGTRLSIL.

The CDR3 bases are TGTGCCACCAGAGAGGACAGTGCGAGCACAGATACGCAGTATTTT. Amino acids: CATREDSASTDTQYF. The gene calls are TRBV15 and TRBJ2-3; tentative D call: TRBD1 (6 bases). The germline CDR1 and CDR2 sequences are LNHNV and YYDKDF (reference sequence). This CDR3 is built from 15 residues. Trimming removed 6 bases from V and 0 bases from J, with 13 bases in between.

This clone was seen only once. The chain carries TRBV5-1 and TRBJ2-3; 9 bases fit TRBD2. The junction had 3 bases not matched to a gene; V was cut back by 3 bases and J by 1 base. The germline V gene encodes CDR1 SGHRS and CDR2 YFSETQ. The CDR3 contains 15 residues. CDR3 in amino acids: CASSSGGGGTDTQYF. CDR3 nucleotide sequence: TGCGCCAGCAGCTCTGGCGGGGGGGGCACAGATACGCAGTATTTT.

This chain joins TRBV28 and TRBJ1-2; 10 nucleotides agree with TRBD1. Losses at the gene ends were 5 bases for V and 2 bases for J; bases not matched to a gene: 5. In germline, CDR1 is MDHEN, CDR2 SYDVKM. CDR3 length: 15 residues. The CDR3, as DNA: TGTGCCAGCAGTCCCCCGGGACAGGGGAACTATGGCTACACCTTC. Amino acid sequence: CASSPPGQGNYGYTF.

The chain combines TRBV10-3 with TRBJ2-2; D ambiguous. This CDR3 has 15 amino acids. CDR1 ENHRY and CDR2 SYGVKD come from the germline V gene. Trimming took off 6 bases at V and 1 base at J, with 12 bases between the two ends. This CDR3 is CAISQNTGNTGELFF. The CDR3 coding sequence is TGTGCCATCAGCCAAAACACGGGGAACACCGGGGAGCTGTTTTTT.

This rearrangement joins TRBV7-9 to TRBJ2-1; TRBD2 agrees at 11 bases. Germline values: CDR1 SEHNR, CDR2 FQNEAQ (reference sequence). This CDR3 region has 17 residues. J gave up 3 bases and V 5 bases, and 9 bases lay outside the gene matches. In nucleotides, the CDR3 is TGTGCCAGCAGCCTAACTAACCTAGCGGGGGGCTACAATGAGCAGTTCTTC. Translated, it gives CASSLTNLAGGYNEQFF. Looking up the rest from reference TRBV7-9 and TRBJ2-1 gives the full variable domain: DTGVSQNPRHKITKRGQNVTFRCDPISEHNRLYWYRQTLGQGPEFLTYFQNEAQLEKSRLLSDRFSAERPKGSFSTLEIQRTEQGDSAMYLCASSLTNLAGGYNEQFFGPGTRLTVL.